The 8 T cell receptor beta chains below all came from one sample that was sequenced in a study of response to subunit inactivated influenza vaccine. MiXCR was run by TCRdb on the RT-PCR reads, yielding one entry per CDR3 protein. The sample records around 580,000 distinct CDR3 sequences, 12% to 15% being singletons. The sample consisted of PBMCs from blood, taken roughly 12 days after vaccination. The receptors here all came from a man aged 50 to 59 who received an inactivated influenza vaccine.

This clonotype was found a few times. This chain connects TRBV29-1 to TRBJ2-3; TRBD2 is a possible D gene (6 bases). Trimming removed 7 bases from V and 3 bases from J, with 17 bases in between. The V gene's germline CDR1 is SQVTM and CDR2 ANQGSEA. The CDR3 consists of 14 residues. The CDR3 is CSAPGGTLTDTQYF. CDR3 bases: TGCAGCGCTCCCGGTGGGACTTTAACAGATACGCAGTATTTT.

A few counts support this clonotype. This chain joins TRBV12-3 or TRBV12-4 and TRBJ2-3; D remains ambiguous. The CDR3 spans 13 residues. V lost 6 bases, J lost 2 bases, and 9 bases lay in between. The CDR3 loop reads CASSPSVTDTQYF. Here the CDR3 DNA reads TGTGCCAGCAGCCCGAGTGTCACAGATACGCAGTATTTT.

This clonotype was counted a few times. This sequence joins TRBV6-5 and TRBJ1-1; D is unclear. Germline values: CDR1 MNHEY, CDR2 SVGAGI. V was trimmed by 0 bases and J by 1 base, leaving 9 bases between them. This CDR3 region has 15 residues. The CDR3 is CASSYSGFRNTEAFF. As DNA, the CDR3 is TGTGCCAGCAGTTACTCGGGCTTTCGGAACACTGAAGCTTTCTTT.

This clonotype was observed a few times. V gene TRBV20-1 combines with J gene TRBJ1-1; the match to TRBD1 covers 8 bases. V trimming: 2 bases; J trimming: 3 bases; junction bases outside the gene matches: 11. Germline CDR1 and CDR2: DFQATT and SNEGSKA (reference sequence). CDR3 length: 16 amino acids. The CDR3 protein is CSARPAGTGLYTEAFF. The CDR3 nucleotides read TGCAGTGCTAGACCCGCAGGGACAGGTCTATACACTGAAGCTTTCTTT.

The chain combines TRBV14 with TRBJ2-7; D is perhaps TRBD1 (5 bases). With 3 bases removed from V and 4 bases from J, the gap between germline ends came to 7 bases. In germline, CDR1 is SGHDN, CDR2 FVKESK. This CDR3 is 12 amino acids long. In nucleotides, the CDR3 is TGTGCCAGCAGCCACAAGGGGTACGAGCAGTACTTC. Its translation: CASSHKGYEQYF.

A few counts support this clonotype. The CDR3 sequence is CASSTRDMYGYTF. The CDR3 nucleotides are TGTGCCAGTAGTACCCGAGACATGTATGGCTACACCTTC. The genes are TRBV19 and TRBJ1-2; D is undetermined. Trimming removed 4 bases at V and 5 bases at J, with 11 bases between. Germline CDR1 LNHDA, CDR2 SQIVND (reference sequence). The CDR3 is 13 amino acids.

This clonotype was seen a handful of times. CDR3 region: CASSEVRDFQETQYF. The CDR3 region has the DNA TGTGCCAGCAGTGAAGTTCGGGACTTTCAAGAGACCCAGTACTTC. The rearrangement links TRBV2 to TRBJ2-5, with a weak D call TRBD2 (6 bases). CDR1 SNHLY and CDR2 FYNNEI come from the germline V gene. CDR3 length: 15 amino acids. V shed 1 base and J shed 2 bases, with 11 bases lying between them.

This clonotype was recorded a few times. The chain recombines TRBV6-4 with TRBJ1-3, with TRBD1 matching 8 bases. CDR3 length equals 14 residues. The junction had 4 bases not matched to a gene; V was cut back by 5 bases and J by 4 bases. CDR1 is MRHNA and CDR2 is SNTAGT in the germline V gene. The CDR3 loop reads CASSRTGKGNTIYF. The DNA for the CDR3 is TGTGCCAGCAGTCGGACAGGGAAGGGAAACACCATATATTTT.